The 21 T cell receptor beta chains in this list originate from one sample, sequenced in a study of T cell changes during pregnancy in multiple sclerosis (dated by TCRdb to about 2019). Libraries were prepared through the immunoSEQ multiplex PCR assay. Entries here come from immuneACCESS through TCRdb and include only in-frame sequences with V and J called. Some clones fail to appear in such tables; in the studies checked, an unresolved V gene covers under half of the shortfall, and the cause of the remainder is unknown. Across this sample there are tens of thousands of clones, with approximately 90% seen only once. Together, the top ten hold under 0.95% of the sample. The sequencing used peripheral blood, collected before pregnancy. These receptors originate from a female donor with multiple sclerosis, enrolled in a pregnancy study.

The rearrangement joins TRBV19 to TRBJ2-7; 11 nucleotides match TRBD1. Germline V gives CDR1 LNHDA, CDR2 SQIVND (reference sequence). V was clipped by 3 bases and J by 5 bases; unmatched bases: 6. The CDR3 has 15 residues. The DNA for the CDR3 is TGTGCCAGTAGTATCTCCCGGGACAGGGGGAACGAGCAGTACTTC. It translates to CASSISRDRGNEQYF.

This chain links TRBV6-6 with TRBJ2-1; D perhaps matches TRBD2 (7 bases). CDR3 size: 16 residues. V was clipped by 2 bases and J by 7 bases, with 18 bases between them. Germline-derived CDR1 and CDR2 are MNHNY and SVGAGI (reference sequence). Here the CDR3 DNA reads TGTGCCAGCAGTTACGGGGGCGGAACGGGGGGAAATGAGCAGTTCTTC. Amino acids: CASSYGGGTGGNEQFF.

This chain joins TRBV28 and TRBJ1-5; possibly TRBD1 for D (6 bases). Germline V lookup: CDR1 MDHEN, CDR2 SYDVKM. V was clipped by 3 bases and J by 4 bases, with 19 bases between them. This CDR3 region has 17 residues. Here the CDR3 DNA reads TGTGCCAGCAGTTTTCACCTCGCGGGCAGGGGAAATCAGCCCCAGCATTTT. Its translation is CASSFHLAGRGNQPQHF. The entire variable domain, with the rest obtained from reference TRBV28 and TRBJ1-5, is as follows: DVKVTQSSRYLVKRTGEKVFLECVQDMDHENMFWYRQDPGLGLRLIYFSYDVKMKEKGDIPEGYSVSREKKERFSLILESASTNQTSMYLCASSFHLAGRGNQPQHFGDGTRLSIL.

The rearrangement uses TRBV6-1 and TRBJ1-1; D not certain. V gave up 4 bases and J gave up 6 bases, with 12 bases separating them. The CDR3 length is 13 residues. Germline values: CDR1 MNHNS, CDR2 SASEGT. In nucleotides, the CDR3 is TGTGCCAGCAGTGGCCTTTCTATCTCTGAAGCTTTCTTT. Protein sequence: CASSGLSISEAFF.

The chain employs TRBV5-1 and TRBJ2-5; D is uncertain. Looked up from germline, CDR1 is SGHRS and CDR2 is YFSETQ. The CDR3 loop spans 13 amino acids. The V end lost 4 bases, the J end lost 3 bases, and 10 bases lay between the germline ends. The CDR3 sequence is CASSQTPKETQYF. The CDR3 DNA is TGCGCCAGCAGCCAGACTCCGAAAGAGACCCAGTACTTC.

The chain employs TRBV9 and TRBJ2-3, with D perhaps TRBD2 (8 bases). Germline V gene lookup returns CDR1 SGDLS and CDR2 YYNGEE. Trimming removed 3 bases at V and 6 bases at J, with 14 bases between. The CDR3 is 14 amino acids. The CDR3: CASSAGQRGDTQYF. Here the CDR3 DNA reads TGTGCCAGCAGCGCGGGACAGCGGGGGGATACGCAGTATTTT.

The chain uses TRBV28 and TRBJ2-3; perhaps TRBD2 as D (5 bases). Trimming pared 4 bases from V and 0 bases from J, leaving 14 bases between. Per germline, CDR1 MDHEN and CDR2 SYDVKM. The CDR3 runs to 16 residues. This chain's CDR3 is CASSSPGRTSTDTQYF. CDR3 nucleotides: TGTGCCAGCAGTTCCCCGGGCAGGACTAGCACAGATACGCAGTATTTT.

The rearrangement joins TRBV19 to TRBJ1-5; 10 nucleotides match TRBD1. The CDR3 sequence is 16 residues long. Germline lookup yields CDR1 LNHDA and CDR2 SQIVND (reference sequence). The junction had 5 bases not matched to a gene; V was cut back by 5 bases and J by 1 base. CDR3 in DNA: TGTGCCAGTAGTTTCCGGGACAGGGGCAGCAATCAGCCCCAGCATTTT. This gives the protein CASSFRDRGSNQPQHF.

The CDR3 bases are TGTGCCAGCAGCTCACTACTGGACTACTATGGCTACACCTTC. Translating it yields CASSSLLDYYGYTF. The chain carries TRBV28 and TRBJ1-2; D remains ambiguous. Germline values: CDR1 MDHEN, CDR2 SYDVKM. The CDR3 is 14 residues long. The V end lost 6 bases, the J end lost 3 bases, and 14 bases lay between the germline ends.

The genes are TRBV28 and TRBJ2-4, with 7 bases fitting TRBD1. The trim removed 6 bases at V and 5 bases at J, leaving 10 bases unmatched. CDR1 and CDR2 from the germline V gene are MDHEN and SYDVKM. The CDR3 has 15 residues. In nucleotides, the CDR3 is TGTGCCAGCAGCATCGACAGGGACCAAGAAAACATTCAGTACTTC. As protein: CASSIDRDQENIQYF.

This rearrangement joins TRBV5-1 to TRBJ2-7; the match to TRBD2 covers 7 bases. CDR3 size: 16 residues. The V and J ends lost 0 bases and 1 base, in that order; junction bases with no gene match: 7. Germline assignment: CDR1 SGHRS and CDR2 YFSETQ. CDR3 in DNA: TGCGCCAGCAGCTTGGGGTCTGCTAGCGGTTCCTACGAGCAGTACTTC. It yields the protein CASSLGSASGSYEQYF.

This chain joins TRBV7-2 and TRBJ1-1, with 10 positions matching TRBD1. CDR3 length: 14 residues. With 4 bases clipped from V and 4 bases from J, the junction kept 3 bases outside the gene matches. Per the germline V gene, CDR1 is SGHTA and CDR2 is FQGNSA. The CDR3 DNA follows: TGTGCCAGCAGCTGGGACAGGGGCGGCACTGAAGCTTTCTTT. This sequence encodes CASSWDRGGTEAFF.

This clone was seen a single time. The V gene is TRBV27, the J gene TRBJ2-7; 10 nucleotides align to TRBD1. Trimming cost V 5 bases and J 2 bases; bases outside gene matches: 6. Germline V lookup: CDR1 MNHEY, CDR2 SMNVEV (reference sequence). The CDR3 consists of 15 residues. The CDR3 spells CASSRKGQGAYEQYF. The CDR3 DNA follows: TGTGCCAGCAGTAGAAAAGGACAGGGGGCCTACGAGCAGTACTTC.

V usage is TRBV27 and J usage is TRBJ1-6; D gene ambiguous. Trimming cost V 8 bases and J 1 base, with 9 bases left between them. The CDR3 has 14 amino acids. Looked up from germline, CDR1 is MNHEY and CDR2 is SMNVEV (reference sequence). The CDR3 spells CASRGGSYNSPLHF. In DNA form, the CDR3 reads TGTGCCAGCCGGGGAGGGTCCTATAATTCACCCCTCCACTTT.

V gene TRBV2 combines with J gene TRBJ1-2, with 7 positions matching TRBD1. The CDR3 covers 20 residues. Germline V gives CDR1 SNHLY, CDR2 FYNNEI. The V gene end was trimmed by 5 bases and the J gene end by 4 bases; junction bases not matched to a gene: 25. The CDR3 is CASSMRTGGASETNSYGYTF. For the CDR3, the DNA is TGTGCCAGCAGTATGCGGACAGGAGGGGCGTCGGAAACAAACTCCTATGGCTACACCTTC.

This chain links TRBV4-1 with TRBJ1-4; tentatively, D is TRBD1 (5 bases). The ends were cut back, 1 base at V and 0 bases at J, with 9 bases in the middle. In germline, CDR1 is MGHRA, CDR2 YSYEKL. This CDR3 has 16 amino acids. The CDR3 bases are TGCGCCAGCAGCCAAGCATTGACAGCAACTAATGAAAAACTGTTTTTT. Translating gives CASSQALTATNEKLFF.

The chain carries TRBV7-6 and TRBJ2-5; perhaps TRBD1 as D (5 bases). Germline V gene sequence: CDR1 SGHVS, CDR2 FNYEAQ. V was pared by 0 bases and J by 2 bases, with 7 bases between. This CDR3 is built from 14 residues. Written as DNA, the CDR3 is TGTGCCAGCAGCTTAGCGACAGTTCAAGAGACCCAGTACTTC. It codes for CASSLATVQETQYF. Supplemented by reference TRBV7-6 and TRBJ2-5, the full variable domain reads GAGVSQSPRYKVTKRGQDVALRCDPISGHVSLYWYRQALGQGPEFLTYFNYEAQQDKSGLPNDRFSAERPEGSISTLTIQRTEQRDSAMYRCASSLATVQETQYFGPGTRLLVL.

The gene calls are TRBV29-1 and TRBJ2-1; 14 positions match TRBD2. This CDR3 contains 17 residues. CDR1 is SQVTM and CDR2 is ANQGSEA in the germline V gene. The junction had 6 bases not matched to a gene; V was cut back by 5 bases and J by 0 bases. Here the CDR3 reads CSVPGLAGGHSYNEQFF. CDR3 sequence (DNA): TGCAGCGTTCCCGGACTAGCGGGAGGCCACTCCTACAATGAGCAGTTCTTC.

The chain uses TRBV18 and TRBJ2-1; the D gene is possibly TRBD2 (6 bases). V shed 0 bases and J shed 6 bases, with 12 bases lying between them. Germline V gives CDR1 KGHSH, CDR2 LQKENI. The CDR3 is 15 residues long. In nucleotides, the CDR3 is TGTGCCAGCTCACCACCCTCGCGGGGTCTCAATGAGCAGTTCTTC. Protein sequence: CASSPPSRGLNEQFF.

The V gene is TRBV7-7, the J gene TRBJ2-1; D perhaps matches TRBD2 (6 bases). The CDR3 has 13 amino acids. Trimming cost V 1 base and J 7 bases, with 8 bases left between them. Germline CDR1 SSHAT, CDR2 FNYEAQ (reference sequence). This CDR3 is CASSLGGGNEQFF. As DNA, the CDR3 is TGTGCCAGCAGCTTAGGTGGGGGGAATGAGCAGTTCTTC.

The genes are TRBV9 and TRBJ1-3; D perhaps matches TRBD1 (5 bases). Germline V CDR1 and CDR2: SGDLS, YYNGEE. The V and J ends lost 3 bases and 1 base respectively, with 8 bases between them. The CDR3 spans 14 residues. In DNA form, the CDR3 reads TGTGCCAGCAGCGAAGGGGCATCTGGAAACACCATATATTTT. Translation: CASSEGASGNTIYF.